The entry that follows covers one TCR beta chain sequence. The sample originates from a study of OX40 agonist ivuxolimab in advanced cancers. The overall study: Enrolled patients in dose escalation had cancers that were hepatocellular carcinoma, melanoma, renal cell or head and neck cancer. Patients were roughly 87% male with ages about 23 to 90, mean about 60.

Profiling relied on immunoSEQ multiplex PCR, and the TCRdb table lists in-frame clones only, not all of them. The table lists about 19,000 clones, around 83% of them singletons. Researchers took blood at baseline, on cycle 4 day 1, and on cycle 7 day 1. J lost 3 bases, V lost 0 bases, and 7 bases had no gene match. The CDR3 consists of 16 residues. The germline gives CDR1 SGDLS, CDR2 YYNGEE. The sequence derives from an adult with an advanced solid tumor such as melanoma, head and neck, liver or kidney cancer. The material was CD4+ or CD8+ T cells sorted from blood, obtained in a trial of the OX40 agonist ivuxolimab. The chain carries TRBV9 and TRBJ2-3, with 7 bases lining up with TRBD2. CDR3 DNA sequence: TGTGCCAGCAGCGTAGAGGGAGGGAGAGTAACAGATACGCAGTATTTT. This sequence encodes CASSVEGGRVTDTQYF.